This TCR beta chain was identified in a study of CD4+ T cells in melanoma. The V and J ends lost 3 bases and 16 bases respectively, with 16 bases between them. Germline loops: CDR1 LNHDA, CDR2 SQIVND (reference sequence). The CDR3 contains 12 residues. Produced via immunoSEQ multiplex PCR; TCRdb's table is partial and in-frame only. This sample has around 100,000 clones, with around 93% found just once. Study results and limitations: A reported correlation linked neoantigen-specific CD4+ T cells to CD8+, macrophage and B cell function.

To note about this clone: Its specificity is not known.

Sample: peripheral blood. The chain is built from TRBV19 and TRBJ2-1, with D tentatively TRBD2 (6 bases). This receptor was identified in a human donor with melanoma. Here the CDR3 DNA reads TGTGCCAGTAGTATCGTTCCGGGGGTGAGATTCTTC. Translated, it gives CASSIVPGVRFF. The complete variable domain, with remaining parts taken from reference TRBV19 and TRBJ2-1, reads DGGITQSPKYLFRKEGQNVTLSCEQNLNHDAMYWYRQDPGQGLRLIYYSQIVNDFQKGDIAEGYSVSREKKESFPLTVTSAQKNPTAFYLCASSIVPGVRFFGPGTRLTVL.